A selection of T cell receptor beta chains follows, all from one sample in a study of cytomegalovirus exposure and HLA in healthy donors. Repertoires were generated with immunoSEQ multiplex PCR, while TCRdb's copy carries only in-frame clones and drops some. The sample holds 250,000 to 300,000 clones, nearly 95% seen once. The sequencing sample was made of PBMCs. The source is a girl aged 2-10 years in good health and CMV-seronegative. The CDR3 runs from the conserved cysteine through the conserved F or W. The order of the fields is D gene, V gene, clone size, J gene, CDR3 DNA, CDR3 protein. D genes are given only for firm matches. The size entry is marked missing in some rows and otherwise reads once, few, many or a size class.

D: NA
V: TRBV28
size: NA
J: TRBJ1-1
DNA: TGTGCCAGCAGTTTCCGGCAGGGATGGGAAGCTTTCTTT
CDR3: CASSFRQGWEAFF

D: NA
V: TRBV7-2
size: NA
J: TRBJ2-2
DNA: TGTGCCAGCAGCCGGGCGGGGACCGGGGAGCTGTTTTTT
CDR3: CASSRAGTGELFF

D: TRBD1
V: TRBV5-5
size: NA
J: TRBJ1-5
DNA: TGTGCCAGCAGGGGGGACAGGGACCAGCCCCAGCATTTT
CDR3: CASRGDRDQPQHF

D: TRBD2
V: TRBV10-3
size: once
J: TRBJ2-7
DNA: TGTGCCATCAGTGAGTCGATACTAGCGGACTCCTACGAGCAGTACTTC
CDR3: CAISESILADSYEQYF

D: NA
V: TRBV5-8
size: NA
J: TRBJ1-4
DNA: TGTGCCAGCAGCTACAGTGCAACTAATGAAAAACTGTTTTTT
CDR3: CASSYSATNEKLFF

D: NA
V: TRBV2
size: NA
J: TRBJ1-5
DNA: TGTGCCAGCACTGGGGGGGCGGGACAGCCCCAGCATTTT
CDR3: CASTGGAGQPQHF

D: NA
V: TRBV2
size: NA
J: TRBJ1-2
DNA: TGTGCCAGCAGTGAATTGTTGGGGAGGGGCTACACCTTC
CDR3: CASSELLGRGYTF

D: NA
V: TRBV10-3
size: NA
J: TRBJ1-1
DNA: TGTGCCATCAGGAGCGACAGGAACACTGAAGCTTTCTTT
CDR3: CAIRSDRNTEAFF

D: TRBD2
V: TRBV5-1
size: NA
J: TRBJ2-7
DNA: TGCGCCAGCAGCTACAGACTAGCGGGAGGCTACGAGCAGTACTTC
CDR3: CASSYRLAGGYEQYF

D: TRBD2
V: TRBV28
size: NA
J: TRBJ2-1
DNA: TGTGCCAGCAGTTTAGGACTAGGTTTGAGTGAGCAGTTCTTC
CDR3: CASSLGLGLSEQFF

D: TRBD1
V: TRBV6-6
size: NA
J: TRBJ1-1
DNA: TGTGCCAGCAGGGTACAGGGGGACACTGAAGCTTTCTTT
CDR3: CASRVQGDTEAFF

D: NA
V: TRBV18
size: NA
J: TRBJ1-2
DNA: TGTGCCAGCTCACCCGGAGGGGCTGGTGGCTACACCTTC
CDR3: CASSPGGAGGYTF

D: TRBD1
V: TRBV25-1
size: NA
J: TRBJ2-6
DNA: TGTGCCAGCAGTGAATATCAGGGGGCGCCTGGGGCCAACGTCCTGACTTTC
CDR3: CASSEYQGAPGANVLTF

D: NA
V: TRBV4-1
size: NA
J: TRBJ2-7
DNA: TGCGCCAGCAGCCAGTTTCCGTCCTCCTACGAGCAGTACTTC
CDR3: CASSQFPSSYEQYF

D: NA
V: TRBV5-8
size: NA
J: TRBJ1-2
DNA: TGTGCCAGCAGCTTACAGGGCGTCTATGGCTACACCTTC
CDR3: CASSLQGVYGYTF

D: NA
V: TRBV7-2
size: NA
J: TRBJ1-4
DNA: TGTGCCAGCAGCTTAGTTGGGCGGGTGTCTAATGAAAAACTGTTTTTT
CDR3: CASSLVGRVSNEKLFF

D: TRBD2
V: TRBV6-5
size: NA
J: TRBJ2-1
DNA: TGTGCCAGCAGTTACACCGGGACTAGCGGGGACAATGAGCAGTTCTTC
CDR3: CASSYTGTSGDNEQFF

D: TRBD1
V: TRBV28
size: NA
J: TRBJ2-2
DNA: TGTGCCAGCAGTTTAATAATGGGACAGGGCGCCGGGGAGCTGTTTTTT
CDR3: CASSLIMGQGAGELFF

D: TRBD2
V: TRBV5-4
size: once
J: TRBJ2-2
DNA: TGTGCCAGCAGCCCTAGCGGGAGCCCGACCGGGGAGCTGTTTTTT
CDR3: CASSPSGSPTGELFF

D: TRBD1
V: TRBV7-2
size: NA
J: TRBJ1-1
DNA: TGTGCCAGCAGCATCATCGGGGGACAGGTCGGGAACACTGAAGCTTTCTTT
CDR3: CASSIIGGQVGNTEAFF

D: TRBD1
V: TRBV5-1
size: NA
J: TRBJ2-7
DNA: TGCGCCAGCAGCTCAACTCCGGGACAGGGTCCGGACGAGCAGTACTTC
CDR3: CASSSTPGQGPDEQYF

D: NA
V: TRBV2
size: NA
J: TRBJ1-2
DNA: TGTGCCAGCAGTGTCTCAGGGGAAGGCTACACCTTC
CDR3: CASSVSGEGYTF

D: NA
V: TRBV6-5
size: NA
J: TRBJ1-2
DNA: TGTGCCAGCAGTTCCCCTAGCTCAGGGGTGGCCTATGGCTACACCTTC
CDR3: CASSSPSSGVAYGYTF

D: TRBD1
V: TRBV9
size: NA
J: TRBJ1-1
DNA: TGTGCCAGCAGCGTAGGAAGGGGGCCCGAGAACACTGAAGCTTTCTTT
CDR3: CASSVGRGPENTEAFF

D: TRBD2
V: TRBV6-5
size: NA
J: TRBJ2-2
DNA: TGTGCCAGCAGTTGGGGACTAGCGGGGGGGCCCGGGGAGCTGTTTTTT
CDR3: CASSWGLAGGPGELFF

D: TRBD2
V: TRBV6-5
size: NA
J: TRBJ2-7
DNA: TGTGCCAGCAGTTTAGCGGGAGTATTGATAGAGCAGTACTTC
CDR3: CASSLAGVLIEQYF

D: NA
V: TRBV10-1
size: NA
J: TRBJ2-1
DNA: TGCGCCAGCAGTGAGGGGGGGGCGCCTCCGTTCTTC
CDR3: CASSEGGAPPFF

D: NA
V: TRBV30
size: NA
J: TRBJ1-1
DNA: TGTGCCTGGAGTCGCGAGACACCCCCGGGAGGCACTGAAGCTTTCTTT
CDR3: CAWSRETPPGGTEAFF

D: NA
V: TRBV18
size: few
J: TRBJ2-3
DNA: TGTGCCAGCTCACCCGTCACAGATACGCAGTATTTT
CDR3: CASSPVTDTQYF

D: NA
V: TRBV27
size: NA
J: TRBJ2-7
DNA: TGTGCCAGCAGTTTTTCCAGGGGGGAGTACGAGCAGTACTTC
CDR3: CASSFSRGEYEQYF

D: TRBD2
V: TRBV10-3
size: NA
J: TRBJ2-1
DNA: TGTGCCATCAGTGAGGGTCGTAGCGGGGAGTTCTTC
CDR3: CAISEGRSGEFF

D: TRBD1
V: TRBV27
size: NA
J: TRBJ1-2
DNA: TGTGCCAGCAAGGCTGAGACAGGGGACCATGGCTACACCTTC
CDR3: CASKAETGDHGYTF

D: NA
V: TRBV11-2
size: once
J: TRBJ1-5
DNA: TGTGCCAGCAGCTTAGAAGGGGCTACGAGCAATCAGCCCCAGCATTTT
CDR3: CASSLEGATSNQPQHF

D: TRBD1
V: TRBV12-5
size: NA
J: TRBJ1-5
DNA: TGTGCTAGTGGTAGCACCCGGGACAGGGGCAATCAGCCCCAGCATTTT
CDR3: CASGSTRDRGNQPQHF

D: TRBD2
V: TRBV28
size: NA
J: TRBJ2-6
DNA: TGTGCCAGCAGTTGGGGGACTAGCAAGCCTCCTGGGGCCAACGTCCTGACTTTC
CDR3: CASSWGTSKPPGANVLTF

D: TRBD1
V: TRBV7-9
size: NA
J: TRBJ2-3
DNA: TGTGCCAGCAGCACACGACCGGACAGGGGAGCAGATACGCAGTATTTT
CDR3: CASSTRPDRGADTQYF

D: TRBD2
V: TRBV5-7
size: NA
J: TRBJ2-1
DNA: TGTGCCAGCAGCTTGGGGGGTAGCGGGAGGGATAATGAGCAGTTCTTC
CDR3: CASSLGGSGRDNEQFF

D: NA
V: TRBV7-2
size: NA
J: TRBJ1-1
DNA: TGTGCCAGCAGCCTCTCGGGGGGAGGGAACACTGAAGCTTTCTTT
CDR3: CASSLSGGGNTEAFF

D: NA
V: TRBV6-5
size: once
J: TRBJ1-1
DNA: TGTGCCAGCAGTTACTTGGCCAGGGCTGAAGCTTTCTTT
CDR3: CASSYLARAEAFF

D: TRBD2
V: TRBV5-1
size: once
J: TRBJ2-7
DNA: TGCGCCAGCAGCTCGGCGGGACTAGCGTCCTACGAGCAGTACTTC
CDR3: CASSSAGLASYEQYF

D: TRBD2
V: TRBV7-9
size: NA
J: TRBJ2-7
DNA: TGTTCCAGATCGTCTTTAGCGGGGGGCCTCCTCTCCTACGAGCAGTACTTC
CDR3: CSRSSLAGGLLSYEQYF